This T cell receptor beta chain was obtained from a study of OX40 agonist ivuxolimab in advanced cancers. About the research overall: The group had a mean age of 60 years, ranged from roughly 20 to 79, and was 80% to 85% male. Study-wide results and limits: The average count of expanded clones was higher among CD8+ T cells than among CD4+.

This clone was recorded once. The antigen is not known. The germline V gene encodes CDR1 SQVTM and CDR2 ANQGSEA. This CDR3 region has 14 residues. The V end lost 7 bases, the J end lost 1 base, and 15 bases lay between the germline ends. The repertoire was sequenced with immunoSEQ multiplex PCR; TCRdb's copy has only in-frame clones and lacks some. The repertoire holds more than 80,000 clones, with roughly 84% as singletons. This chain uses TRBV29-1 with TRBJ2-3; no firm D call. The TCR originated in an adult with an advanced solid tumor such as melanoma, head and neck, liver or kidney cancer. The material was CD4+ or CD8+ T cells sorted from blood, obtained in a trial of the OX40 agonist ivuxolimab. The CDR3 reads CSATKTYRTDTQYF. In nucleotides, the CDR3 is TGCAGCGCCACGAAGACATACCGCACAGATACGCAGTATTTT.